This TCR beta chain stems from a study of CD8+CD57+ T cells in acquired aplastic anemia. V dropped 4 bases and J dropped 4 bases, with 15 bases sitting between them. This CDR3 contains 16 residues. Germline CDR1 SGHRS, CDR2 YFSETQ. Patients chosen for sequencing had CD8+CD57+ cells that had expanded, as shown by flow cytometry. For CDR3 and TCR beta VDJ profiling, genomic DNA was the template used. TCRdb recomputed calls from the reads with MiXCR, one row per CDR3 protein. The sample holds around 290,000 distinct CDR3 sequences; 45% to 65% are singletons and the top ten take roughly 1.2%. The specimen sequenced was sorted CD4+, CD8+, or CD8+CD57+ T cells (not recorded which) from PBMCs. The source of this sequence is a human donor with aplastic anemia. The chain couples TRBV5-1 to TRBJ2-6; D is unclear. This CDR3 is CASSKTATSGANVLTF. Written as DNA, the CDR3 is TGCGCCAGCAGCAAGACCGCTACGTCGGGGGCCAACGTCCTGACTTTC. The variable domain in full, with the rest retrieved from reference TRBV5-1 and TRBJ2-6, is KAGVTQTPRYLIKTRGQQVTLSCSPISGHRSVSWYQQTPGQGLQFLFEYFSETQRNKGNFPGRFSGRQFSNSRSEMNVSTLELGDSALYLCASSKTATSGANVLTFGAGSRLTVL.